The entry that follows covers one T cell receptor (beta chain) sequence. What it binds is unknown. Germline CDR1 reads MNHEY; CDR2 reads SVGAGI. The CDR3 is 14 amino acids. V was shortened by 6 bases and J by 7 bases, with 16 bases between the two germline ends. This entry comes from a study of T cell responses to AZD1222 COVID-19 vaccine. Study context: Pooling was applied to second doses at about 4 or about 12 weeks. Overall study results and limits: Two AZD1222 administrations were followed by greater Spike-specific TCR breadth and depth. Clonal diversity was possibly underestimated, and white British individuals and females predominated among donors. Repertoire sampling was restricted to post-peak T cell response timepoints.

The repertoire was sequenced with immunoSEQ multiplex PCR; TCRdb's copy has only in-frame clones and lacks some. The sample has approximately 120,000 clones; around nine tenths are singletons. Sequencing used peripheral blood, obtained on day 0 of AZD1222 vaccination. This clonotype was sampled from an adult in good health. The chain couples TRBV6-5 to TRBJ1-3; weak D call: TRBD1 (5 bases). The CDR3 DNA reads as TGTGCCAGCAGCCTCAGGGAAACTCGGAACACCATATATTTT. Its translation: CASSLRETRNTIYF.